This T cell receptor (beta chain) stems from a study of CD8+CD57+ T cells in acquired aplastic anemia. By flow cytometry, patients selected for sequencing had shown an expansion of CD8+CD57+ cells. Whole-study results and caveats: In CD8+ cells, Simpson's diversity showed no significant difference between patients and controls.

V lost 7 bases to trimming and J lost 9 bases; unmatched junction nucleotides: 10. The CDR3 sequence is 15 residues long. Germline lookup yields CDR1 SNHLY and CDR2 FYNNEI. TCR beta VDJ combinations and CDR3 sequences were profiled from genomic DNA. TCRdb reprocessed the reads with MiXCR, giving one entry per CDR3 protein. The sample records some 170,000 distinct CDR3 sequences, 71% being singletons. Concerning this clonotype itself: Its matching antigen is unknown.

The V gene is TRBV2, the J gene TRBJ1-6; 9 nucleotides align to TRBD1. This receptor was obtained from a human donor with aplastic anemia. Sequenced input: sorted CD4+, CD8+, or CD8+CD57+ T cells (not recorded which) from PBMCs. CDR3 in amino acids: CASNAGTGSSSPLHF. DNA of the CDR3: TGTGCCAGCAATGCTGGGACAGGGAGTAGTTCACCCCTCCACTTT.